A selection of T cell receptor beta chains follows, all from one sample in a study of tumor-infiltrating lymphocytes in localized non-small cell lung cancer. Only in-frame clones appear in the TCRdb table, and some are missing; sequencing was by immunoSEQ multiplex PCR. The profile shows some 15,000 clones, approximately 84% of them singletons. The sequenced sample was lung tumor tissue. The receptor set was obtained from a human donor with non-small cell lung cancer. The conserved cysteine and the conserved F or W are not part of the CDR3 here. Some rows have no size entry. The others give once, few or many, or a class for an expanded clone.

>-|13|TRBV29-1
SVATPGQGFTEAF
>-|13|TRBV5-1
ASSLTAGGNSPLH
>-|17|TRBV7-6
ASSPSWGSSGGRGDTQY
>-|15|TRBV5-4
ASSLKFGLAGQETQY
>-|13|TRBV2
ASSGDGKKSDTQY
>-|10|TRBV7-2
ASSPSGYEQY
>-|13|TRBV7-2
ASSLAPSGGVGQY
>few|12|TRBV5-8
ASGDRGGNQPQH
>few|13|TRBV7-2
ASSPGQGRVYGYT
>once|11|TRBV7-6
ASSLAEGGEQY
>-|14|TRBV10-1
ASSNPPGRISYEQY
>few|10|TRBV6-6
ASRADYREQY
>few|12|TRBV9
ASSARQGRHEQF
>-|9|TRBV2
ASSVDSGQF
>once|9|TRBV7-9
ATGMNTEAF
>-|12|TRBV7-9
ASSSRQGRDEQY
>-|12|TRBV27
ASSLQVGANIQY
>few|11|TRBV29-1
SVGSTEAGELF
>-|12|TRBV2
ASRLTSTSYEQY
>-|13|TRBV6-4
ASSASGGDTGELF
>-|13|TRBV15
ATSRTQGSTGELF
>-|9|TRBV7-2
ASSLLSEQY
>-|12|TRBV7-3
ASSSGLATDTQY
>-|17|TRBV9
ASSVGLAGSSGNTGELF
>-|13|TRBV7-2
ASSNRDRGTYEQY
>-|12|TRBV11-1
ASSRPGSGNTIY
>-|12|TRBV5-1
ASSPGAGGYEQY
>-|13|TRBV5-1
ASSLEAGLNTEAF
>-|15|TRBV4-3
ASSQDRAHPAKNIQY
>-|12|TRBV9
ASQLAGGGNEQF
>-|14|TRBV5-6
ASSLVPGGRRSEQY
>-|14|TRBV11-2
ASSHYTVLSGNTIY
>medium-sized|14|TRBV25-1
ASSPLARSNTGELF
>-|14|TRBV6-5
ASSYRFGGAKNIQY
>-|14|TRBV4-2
ASSQDPEAPSQPQH
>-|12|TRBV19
ASSRDRAVYGYT
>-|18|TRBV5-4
ASSLVRTGRADDMNTEAF
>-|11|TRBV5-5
ASRGTDLWEQY
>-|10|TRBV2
VSGFGTDTQY
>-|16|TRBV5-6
ASSLVEYSSFSGNTIY
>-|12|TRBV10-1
ASSGLAGARGQY
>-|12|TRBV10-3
AISESTKDYGYT
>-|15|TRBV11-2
ASSLVYGMGPVYGYT
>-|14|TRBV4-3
ASSQEGLARYNEQF
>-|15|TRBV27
ASSLGEGGTPWGTQY
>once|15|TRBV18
ASSRVQAESLQEKLF
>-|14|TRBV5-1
ASSLGDRDSNQPQH
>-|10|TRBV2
ASSRQGYEQY
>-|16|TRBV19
ASSVRFRDRYSNQPQH
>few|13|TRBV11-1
ASSSGTSGTYEQY
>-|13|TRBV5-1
ASSLWGRPNEKLF
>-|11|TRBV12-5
ASGLSTSPPQY
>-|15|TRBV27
ASSLRLAETGYNEQF
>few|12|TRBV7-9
ASSPQTGGYGYT
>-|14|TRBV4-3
ASSRSMGDSSYEQY